This T cell receptor (beta chain) was obtained from a study of OX40 agonist ivuxolimab in advanced cancers. In terms of the full investigation: Ivuxolimab was an agonistic, fully human IgG2 monoclonal antibody directed against OX40 (CD134), a costimulatory receptor. Peripheral TCRbeta sequencing aimed to test whether ivuxolimab altered TCR sequence diversity and caused clonal T-cell expansion. Partial responses were achieved by three dose-escalation patients, of whom one had hepatocellular carcinoma and two had cutaneous melanoma. The monotherapy dose-escalation portion (N ≈ 56 patients) of the phase I ivuxolimab trial is reported in the paper. Patients were allowed to have had prior anti-PD-1, anti-PD-L1 or anti-CTLA-4 therapy, and around 40% of the dose-escalation patients had previously received checkpoint inhibitors. Intravenous ivuxolimab was administered to patients every 2 weeks at six dose levels: 0.01, 0.1, 0.3, 1.5, 3 and 10 mg/kg. A male proportion of around 80% and a mean age of 60 years, ranging from about 23 to 90, were recorded for the dose-escalation cohort. Of the 50 to 55 dose-escalation patients, hepatocellular carcinoma was present in roughly 19, melanoma in roughly 15, renal cell carcinoma in 9 and head and neck cancer in 9. General findings and caveats noted by the study authors: The antigen specificity of the peripheral T cells that underwent clonal expansion was not determined. At doses of 0.1 to 3.0 mg/kg, clonal expansion of both CD4+ and CD8+ T cells in blood was seen between baseline and week 6. Low levels of normalized T-cell clonal expansion were also seen in some patients who did not respond. Partial responders in the 0.1-3.0 mg/kg groups had among the lowest normalized peripheral clonal expansion, especially among CD8+ T cells. After ivuxolimab, more expanded clones were found on average in CD8+ T cells than in CD4+ T cells.

As for this clone: Its antigen remains unidentified. The record has no base qualities; no much larger clone is one base away.

The trial excluded patients who had a history of autoimmune disease or were on systemic immunosuppression. Peripheral blood for TCR sequencing was collected from all dose cohorts at baseline, on cycle 4 day 1, and on cycle 7 day 1. Samples came from an open-label, multicenter, first-in-human phase I dose-escalation trial of ivuxolimab. Adults with locally advanced or metastatic melanoma, renal cell carcinoma, hepatocellular carcinoma or head and neck squamous cell carcinoma were enrolled in the trial. Before TCR sequencing, CD4+ T cells and CD8+ T cells were sorted from peripheral blood as separate populations. For sequencing of the TCRbeta CDR3 region, genomic DNA was extracted from the sorted cells. The immunoSEQ Assay was used for sequencing of TCRbeta CDR3 regions. What TCRdb holds here is the immuneACCESS table cut down to in-frame rearrangements. Part of the clones is not present; checked against another copy, under half of the missing clones reflect an unresolved V gene, and the others are unexplained. The table for this sample lists around 25,000 clones; about 85% of them were counted only once. Of the sample, around 31% is held by the ten largest clones.

The CDR3 contains 12 residues, cysteine and phenylalanine counted. Of the read, only the CDR3 DNA is kept; its 36 bases are in frame from base 1. The germline V gene yields SGHVS for CDR1 and FQNEAQ for CDR2. After removal of 5 bases from V and 11 bases from J, the junction retains 7 bases not matched to a gene. Sample: CD4+ or CD8+ T cells sorted from blood, taken in a trial of the OX40 agonist ivuxolimab. The V and J segments used are TRBV7-8 and TRBJ2-7, and TRBD1 matches 9 of the central bases. The receptor's source is an adult with an advanced solid tumor such as melanoma, head and neck, liver or kidney cancer. CDR3 loop: CASSPRDRVKYF. The DNA reads TGTGCCAGCAGCCCCCGGGACAGGGTTAAGTACTTC.